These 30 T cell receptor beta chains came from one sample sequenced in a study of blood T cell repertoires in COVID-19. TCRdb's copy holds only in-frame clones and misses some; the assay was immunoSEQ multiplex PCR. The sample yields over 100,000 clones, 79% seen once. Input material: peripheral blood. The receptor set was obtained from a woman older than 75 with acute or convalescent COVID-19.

The CDR3 DNA is TGTGCCAGCTCCGATAGCCCCAACCAGCTTGAGACCTACGAGCAGTACTTC. Translation gives CASSDSPNQLETYEQYF. This rearrangement joins TRBV18 to TRBJ2-7; D is unclear. From germline, CDR1 is KGHSH and CDR2 LQKENI. V lost 6 bases to trimming and J lost 2 bases, with 23 bases between them. The CDR3 contains 17 residues.

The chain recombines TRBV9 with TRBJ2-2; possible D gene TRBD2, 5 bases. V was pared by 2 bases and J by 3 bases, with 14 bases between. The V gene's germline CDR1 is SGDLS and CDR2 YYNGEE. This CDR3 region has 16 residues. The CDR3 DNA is TGTGCCAGCAGCGTCCGGGGTTTTATGGACACCGGGGAGCTGTTTTTT. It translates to CASSVRGFMDTGELFF.

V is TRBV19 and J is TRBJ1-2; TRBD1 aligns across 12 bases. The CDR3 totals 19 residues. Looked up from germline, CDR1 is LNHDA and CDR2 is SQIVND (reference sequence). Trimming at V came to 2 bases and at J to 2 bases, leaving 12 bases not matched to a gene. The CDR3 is CASSITHPGQGATNYGYTF. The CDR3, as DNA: TGTGCCAGTAGTATAACTCACCCGGGACAGGGGGCGACCAACTATGGCTACACCTTC.

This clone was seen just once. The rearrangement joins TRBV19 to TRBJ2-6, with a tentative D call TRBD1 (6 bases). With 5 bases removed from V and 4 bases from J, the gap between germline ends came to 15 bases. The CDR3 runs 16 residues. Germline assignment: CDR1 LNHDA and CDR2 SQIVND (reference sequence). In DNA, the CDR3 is TGTGCCAGTAGTCTGGGGGCCCCGGACGGGGCCAACGTCCTGACTTTC. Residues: CASSLGAPDGANVLTF.

CDR3 residues: CASSYEGARGYTF. The CDR3 coding sequence is TGTGCCAGCAGTTACGAGGGGGCGAGGGGCTACACCTTC. The chain carries TRBV6-5 and TRBJ1-2, with 7 bases aligning to TRBD1. After removal of 2 bases from V and 8 bases from J, the junction contained 5 bases not matched to a gene. CDR1 and CDR2 (germline): MNHEY, SVGAGI. The CDR3 spans 13 residues.

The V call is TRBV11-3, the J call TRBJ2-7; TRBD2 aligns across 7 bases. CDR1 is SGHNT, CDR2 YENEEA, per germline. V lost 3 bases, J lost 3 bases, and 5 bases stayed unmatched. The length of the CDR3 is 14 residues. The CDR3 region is CASSLRGSVYEQYF. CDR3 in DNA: TGTGCCAGCAGCTTGCGGGGGAGTGTCTACGAGCAGTACTTC.

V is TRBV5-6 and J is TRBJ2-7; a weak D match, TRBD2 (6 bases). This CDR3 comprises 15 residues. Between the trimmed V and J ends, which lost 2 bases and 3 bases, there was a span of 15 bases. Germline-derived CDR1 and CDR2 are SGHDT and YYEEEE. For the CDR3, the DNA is TGTGCCAGCAGCTTTGGACACGGGGGTTTCTACGAGCAGTACTTC. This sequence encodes CASSFGHGGFYEQYF.

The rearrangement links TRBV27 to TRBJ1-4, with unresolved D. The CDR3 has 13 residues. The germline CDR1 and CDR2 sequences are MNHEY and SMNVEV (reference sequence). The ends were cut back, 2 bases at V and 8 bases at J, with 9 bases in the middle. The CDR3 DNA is TGTGCCAGCAGTTTAGGTCGAGGGGAAAAACTGTTTTTT. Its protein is CASSLGRGEKLFF.

The CDR3 coding sequence is TGTGCCAGCAGCTTATTACACGGGGGACAGCCCCAGCATTTT. Translating it yields CASSLLHGGQPQHF. The genes are TRBV7-2 and TRBJ1-5, with D possibly TRBD1 on 5 matching bases. Germline CDR1 is SGHTA and CDR2 is FQGNSA. The CDR3 is made up of 14 amino acids. Between the trimmed V and J ends, which lost 2 bases and 7 bases, there was a span of 12 bases.

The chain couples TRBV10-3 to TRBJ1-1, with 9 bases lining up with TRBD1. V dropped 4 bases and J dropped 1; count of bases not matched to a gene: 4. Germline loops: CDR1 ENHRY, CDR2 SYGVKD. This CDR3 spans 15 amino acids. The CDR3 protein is CAISGDRATNTEAFF. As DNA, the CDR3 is TGTGCCATCAGTGGGGACAGGGCAACGAACACTGAAGCTTTCTTT.

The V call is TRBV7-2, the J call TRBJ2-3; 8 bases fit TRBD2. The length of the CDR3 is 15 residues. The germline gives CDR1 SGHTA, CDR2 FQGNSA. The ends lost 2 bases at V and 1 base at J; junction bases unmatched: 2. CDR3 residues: CASSLMRGGTDTQYF. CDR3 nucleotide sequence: TGTGCCAGCAGCTTAATGCGGGGGGGCACAGATACGCAGTATTTT.

CDR3 amino acids: CASSLSLPGNTGELFF. CDR3 in DNA: TGTGCCAGCAGCCTAAGTCTACCCGGGAACACCGGGGAGCTGTTTTTT. The chain recombines TRBV9 with TRBJ2-2; D not resolved. V lost 4 bases and J lost 1, with 14 bases in between. The CDR3 is 16 residues long. Germline V gives CDR1 SGDLS, CDR2 YYNGEE.

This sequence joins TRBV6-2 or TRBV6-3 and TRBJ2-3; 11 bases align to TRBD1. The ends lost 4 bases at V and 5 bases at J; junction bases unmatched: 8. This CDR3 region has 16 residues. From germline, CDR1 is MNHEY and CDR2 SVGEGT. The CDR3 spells CASSFMGQGVGDTQYF. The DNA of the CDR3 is TGTGCCAGCAGTTTCATGGGACAGGGGGTTGGAGATACGCAGTATTTT.

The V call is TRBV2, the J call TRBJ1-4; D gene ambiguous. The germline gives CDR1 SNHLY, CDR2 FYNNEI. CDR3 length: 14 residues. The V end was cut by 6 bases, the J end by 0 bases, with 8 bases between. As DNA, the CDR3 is TGTGCCAGCAGCCGACTTGCAACTAATGAAAAACTGTTTTTT. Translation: CASSRLATNEKLFF.

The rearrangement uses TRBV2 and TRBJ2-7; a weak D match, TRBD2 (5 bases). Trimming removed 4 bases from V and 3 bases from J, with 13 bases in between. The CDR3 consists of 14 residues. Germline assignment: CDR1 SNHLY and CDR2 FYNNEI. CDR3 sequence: CASSGRFTSYEQYF. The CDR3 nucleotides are TGTGCCAGCAGTGGCAGATTTACTAGCTACGAGCAGTACTTC.

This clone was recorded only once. The CDR3 DNA is TGTGCCAGCAGTTTAGTCGGCGGTAGCTCCTATAATTCACCCCTCCACTTT. It translates to CASSLVGGSSYNSPLHF. The rearrangement links TRBV28 to TRBJ1-6; D is uncertain. Germline loops: CDR1 MDHEN, CDR2 SYDVKM. Trimming cost V 2 bases and J 0 bases, with 11 bases left between them. This CDR3 is 17 amino acids long.

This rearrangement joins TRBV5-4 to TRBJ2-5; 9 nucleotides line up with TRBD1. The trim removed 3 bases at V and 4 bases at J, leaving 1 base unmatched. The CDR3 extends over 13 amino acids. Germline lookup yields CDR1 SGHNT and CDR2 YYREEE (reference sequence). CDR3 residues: CASSSTGGETQYF. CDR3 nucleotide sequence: TGTGCCAGCAGCTCGACAGGGGGAGAGACCCAGTACTTC.

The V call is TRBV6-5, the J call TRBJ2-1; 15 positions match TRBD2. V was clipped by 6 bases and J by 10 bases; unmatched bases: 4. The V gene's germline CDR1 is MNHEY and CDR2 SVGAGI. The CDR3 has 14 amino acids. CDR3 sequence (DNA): TGTGCCAGCAGGCCGGGACTAGCGGGGGGAGAGCAGTTCTTC. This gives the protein CASRPGLAGGEQFF.

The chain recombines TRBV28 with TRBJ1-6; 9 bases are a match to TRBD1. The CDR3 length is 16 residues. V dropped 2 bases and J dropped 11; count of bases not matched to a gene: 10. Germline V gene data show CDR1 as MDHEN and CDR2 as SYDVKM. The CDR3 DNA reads TGTGCCAGCAGTTTAAAGAACAGGGGGCCAAGCACACCCCTCCACTTT. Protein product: CASSLKNRGPSTPLHF.

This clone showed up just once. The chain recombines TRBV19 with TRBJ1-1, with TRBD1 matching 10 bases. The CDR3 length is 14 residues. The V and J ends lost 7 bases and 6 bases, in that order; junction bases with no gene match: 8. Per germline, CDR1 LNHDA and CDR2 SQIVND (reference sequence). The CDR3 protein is CASNNRDRGPEAFF. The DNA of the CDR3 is TGTGCCAGTAATAACCGGGACAGGGGCCCTGAAGCTTTCTTT.

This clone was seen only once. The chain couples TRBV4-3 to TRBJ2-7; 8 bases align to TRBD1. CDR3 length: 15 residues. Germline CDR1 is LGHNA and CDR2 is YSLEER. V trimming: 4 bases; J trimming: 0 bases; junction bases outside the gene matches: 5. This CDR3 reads CASSLRTGSSYEQYF. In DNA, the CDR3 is TGCGCCAGCAGCCTCCGGACAGGGAGCTCCTACGAGCAGTACTTC.

CDR3 region: CASSPLPQIAGEIDTQYF. CDR3 coding DNA: TGTGCCAGCTCACCACTCCCCCAAATAGCGGGAGAGATAGATACGCAGTATTTT. The chain employs TRBV18 and TRBJ2-3, with TRBD2 matching 9 bases. CDR1 and CDR2 from the germline V gene are KGHSH and LQKENI. V shed 1 base, J shed 5 bases, and the junction held 13 bases outside the gene matches. The CDR3 runs 18 residues.

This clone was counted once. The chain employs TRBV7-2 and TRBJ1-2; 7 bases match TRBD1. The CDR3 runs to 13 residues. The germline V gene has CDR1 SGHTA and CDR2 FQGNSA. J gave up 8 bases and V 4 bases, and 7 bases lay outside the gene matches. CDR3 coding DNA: TGTGCCAGCAGCTCGCACAGGGGACAAGGCTACACCTTC. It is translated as CASSSHRGQGYTF.

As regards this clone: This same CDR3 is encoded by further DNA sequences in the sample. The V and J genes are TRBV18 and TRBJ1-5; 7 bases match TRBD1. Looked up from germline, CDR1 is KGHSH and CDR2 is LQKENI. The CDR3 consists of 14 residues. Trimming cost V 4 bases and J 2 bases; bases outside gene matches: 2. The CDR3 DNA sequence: TGTGCCAGCTCACTAGGACAGGGCAATCAGCCCCAGCATTTT. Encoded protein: CASSLGQGNQPQHF.

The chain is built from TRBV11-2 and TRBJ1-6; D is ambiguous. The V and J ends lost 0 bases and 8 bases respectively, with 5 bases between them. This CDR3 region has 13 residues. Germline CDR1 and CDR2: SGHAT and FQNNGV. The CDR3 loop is CASSLDLYSPLHF. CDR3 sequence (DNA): TGTGCCAGCAGCTTAGACCTTTATTCACCCCTCCACTTT.

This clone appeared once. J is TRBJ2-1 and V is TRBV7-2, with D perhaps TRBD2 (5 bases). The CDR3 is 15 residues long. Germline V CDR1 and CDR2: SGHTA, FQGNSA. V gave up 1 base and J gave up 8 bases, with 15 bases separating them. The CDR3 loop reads CASSLVSGLGDEQFF. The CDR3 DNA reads TGTGCCAGCAGCTTAGTAAGCGGTCTTGGGGATGAGCAGTTCTTC.

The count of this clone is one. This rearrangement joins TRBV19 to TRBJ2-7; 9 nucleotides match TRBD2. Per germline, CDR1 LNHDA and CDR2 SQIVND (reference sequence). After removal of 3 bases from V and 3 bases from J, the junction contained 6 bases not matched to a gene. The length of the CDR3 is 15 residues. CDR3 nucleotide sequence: TGTGCCAGTAGTATTAGGCGGGAGGGTTTCTACGAGCAGTACTTC. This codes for CASSIRREGFYEQYF.

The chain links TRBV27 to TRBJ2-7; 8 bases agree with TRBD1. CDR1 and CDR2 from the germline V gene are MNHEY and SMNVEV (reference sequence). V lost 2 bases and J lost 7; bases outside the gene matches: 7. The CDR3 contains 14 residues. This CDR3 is CASSLEQGVGEQYF. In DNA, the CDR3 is TGTGCCAGCAGTTTAGAACAGGGGGTGGGGGAGCAGTACTTC.

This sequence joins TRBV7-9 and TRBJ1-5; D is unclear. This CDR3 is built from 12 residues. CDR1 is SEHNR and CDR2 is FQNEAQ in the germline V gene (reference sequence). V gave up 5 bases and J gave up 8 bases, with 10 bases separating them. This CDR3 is CASSPLGEPQHF. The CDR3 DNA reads TGTGCCAGCAGCCCCCTAGGTGAGCCCCAGCATTTT.

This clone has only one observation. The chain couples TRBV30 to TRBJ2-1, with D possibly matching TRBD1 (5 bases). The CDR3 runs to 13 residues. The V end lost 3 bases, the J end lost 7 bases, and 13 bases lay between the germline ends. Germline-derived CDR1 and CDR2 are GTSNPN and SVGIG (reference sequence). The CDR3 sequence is CAWRGKGKNEQFF. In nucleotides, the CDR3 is TGTGCCTGGAGGGGGAAGGGGAAGAATGAGCAGTTCTTC.